These T cell receptor beta chains were read from a single sample in a study of blood T cell repertoires in COVID-19. Profiled with immunoSEQ multiplex PCR; TCRdb holds only in-frame clones, not every one. Altogether some 250,000 clones are present, about 68% being singletons, with the ten largest covering 2.5% to 4%. The sequenced sample was peripheral blood. These TCRs come from a woman older than 75 with acute or convalescent COVID-19. Both conserved end residues are part of each CDR3. D genes are given only for firm matches. Expanded clones get a size class; other rows say once, few or many, or leave the size out.

D gene	V gene	clone size	J gene	CDR3 protein	CDR3 DNA
NA	TRBV6-6	NA	TRBJ2-1	CASSKRTTDNEQFF	TGTGCCAGCAGTAAAAGGACTACTGACAATGAGCAGTTCTTC
NA	TRBV7-9	few	TRBJ1-4	CATSSGGGSEKLFF	TGTGCCACATCCTCGGGGGGCGGTAGTGAAAAACTGTTTTTT
NA	TRBV5-4	NA	TRBJ2-5	CASSEKQGSEVTQYF	TGTGCCAGCAGCGAAAAACAAGGATCCGAGGTAACCCAGTACTTC
TRBD2	TRBV30	NA	TRBJ2-1	CAWSVGTSGQEQVF	TGTGCCTGGAGTGTAGGGACTAGCGGCCAAGAACAGGTCTTC
NA	TRBV5-1	few	TRBJ1-2	CASSLGQGQTVYGYTF	TGCGCCAGCAGCTTGGGTCAGGGGCAAACTGTCTATGGCTACACCTTC
TRBD1	TRBV7-9	NA	TRBJ1-2	CASSPGGGSPYGYTF	TGTGCCAGCAGCCCCGGAGGGGGCTCACCCTATGGCTACACCTTC
NA	TRBV5-4	NA	TRBJ1-4	CASSTGMAGANEKLFF	TGTGCCAGCAGCACCGGGATGGCAGGGGCGAACGAAAAACTGTTTTTT
NA	TRBV7-6	NA	TRBJ2-1	CASSLVGGVSYNEQFF	TGTGCCAGCAGCTTAGTAGGCGGGGTCTCCTACAATGAGCAGTTCTTC
TRBD1	TRBV19	NA	TRBJ1-4	CARPTGANEKLFF	TGTGCCAGGCCGACAGGGGCTAATGAAAAACTGTTTTTT
NA	TRBV4-1	NA	TRBJ1-2	CASSQIGTNYGYTF	TGCGCCAGCAGCCAAATCGGGACAAACTATGGCTACACCTTC
NA	TRBV1	NA	TRBJ2-5	CTSSQVFQETQYF	TGCACCAGCAGCCAAGTATTCCAAGAGACCCAGTACTTC
NA	TRBV4-3	NA	TRBJ2-3	CASSQDSGSADTQYF	TGCGCCAGCAGCCAAGATTCGGGTAGCGCAGATACGCAGTATTTT
NA	TRBV9	NA	TRBJ2-3	CASSVTAGVGTDTQYF	TGTGCCAGCAGCGTAACAGCAGGGGTGGGCACAGATACGCAGTATTTT
TRBD1	TRBV28	once	TRBJ1-4	CASSADRAPTNEKLFF	TGTGCCAGCAGTGCCGACAGGGCTCCAACTAATGAAAAACTGTTTTTT
TRBD2	TRBV6-5	NA	TRBJ2-5	CASTPPGLAGETQYF	TGTGCCAGCACTCCCCCCGGACTAGCGGGAGAGACCCAGTACTTC
NA	TRBV5-1	NA	TRBJ1-3	CASSQAGNTIYF	TGCGCCAGCAGCCAGGCTGGAAACACCATATATTTT
TRBD2	TRBV30	NA	TRBJ2-2	CAWRLGSGWNTGELFF	TGTGCCTGGAGACTAGGTAGCGGGTGGAACACCGGGGAGCTGTTTTTT
NA	TRBV5-1	NA	TRBJ1-4	CASSLGGKLFF	TGCGCCAGCAGCTTGGGCGGGAAACTGTTTTTT
TRBD1	TRBV7-9	NA	TRBJ1-3	CASSLVGGQNPGNTIYF	TGTGCCAGCAGCTTAGTAGGGGGACAGAATCCTGGAAACACCATATATTTT
NA	TRBV11-1	NA	TRBJ2-7	CASSLGEVQAGYEQYF	TGTGCCAGCAGCTTAGGGGAGGTACAGGCGGGCTACGAGCAGTACTTC
TRBD1	TRBV4-1	NA	TRBJ1-2	CASTNRDRLDYGYTF	TGCGCCAGCACGAACCGGGACAGGTTGGACTATGGCTACACCTTC
TRBD1	TRBV18	NA	TRBJ2-7	CASSPSSLTGTGPYEQYF	TGTGCCAGCTCACCCTCCTCCTTAACCGGGACAGGGCCCTACGAGCAGTACTTC
TRBD2	TRBV3-1/TRBV3-2	NA	TRBJ2-1	CASTLRSSGPYNEQFF	TGTGCCAGCACCCTTAGGTCTAGCGGCCCCTACAATGAGCAGTTCTTC
TRBD1	TRBV6-6	NA	TRBJ1-5	CASSSQGASNQPQHF	TGTGCCAGCAGTTCACAGGGGGCTAGCAATCAGCCCCAGCATTTT
TRBD1	TRBV7-2	few	TRBJ2-7	CASSHGDRGHEQYF	TGTGCCAGCAGCCATGGGGACAGGGGGCACGAGCAGTACTTC
NA	TRBV4-3	NA	TRBJ1-2	CASSQETGGGYGYTF	TGCGCCAGCAGCCAAGAAACGGGGGGAGGCTATGGCTACACCTTC
NA	TRBV2	once	TRBJ1-5	CASSESAEYQPQHF	TGTGCCAGCAGTGAATCTGCGGAATATCAGCCCCAGCATTTT
TRBD1	TRBV19	NA	TRBJ2-6	CASSSSWTGGLGANVLTF	TGTGCCAGTAGTTCCTCCTGGACAGGGGGGCTTGGGGCCAACGTCCTGACTTTC
NA	TRBV21-1	NA	TRBJ2-7	CASSKVRGSYEQYF	TGTGCCAGCAGCAAAGTCAGGGGATCCTACGAGCAGTACTTC
TRBD1	TRBV5-5	NA	TRBJ2-7	CASSPWDSLRLHEQYF	TGTGCCAGCAGCCCCTGGGACAGCCTGAGGCTCCACGAGCAGTACTTC
TRBD1	TRBV10-2	few	TRBJ2-6	CASSPDRLPSGANVLTF	TGCGCCAGCAGCCCGGACAGGCTCCCCTCTGGGGCCAACGTCCTGACTTTC
NA	TRBV3-1/TRBV3-2	NA	TRBJ1-1	CASSHGLFNTEAFF	TGTGCCAGCAGCCATGGACTCTTTAACACTGAAGCTTTCTTT
NA	TRBV19	NA	TRBJ1-5	CASSPVNQPQHF	TGTGCCAGTAGTCCAGTCAATCAGCCCCAGCATTTT
TRBD2	TRBV7-6	NA	TRBJ2-2	CASSRTSGFYTGELFF	TGTGCCAGCAGCCGGACTAGCGGCTTTTACACCGGGGAGCTGTTTTTT
NA	TRBV6-2/TRBV6-3	NA	TRBJ2-3	CASSRDWDTQYF	TGTGCCAGCAGCCGGGACTGGGATACGCAGTATTTT
NA	TRBV5-1	NA	TRBJ2-7	CASSPLGDEQYF	TGCGCCAGCAGCCCCCTAGGGGACGAGCAGTACTTC
NA	TRBV12-5	NA	TRBJ1-6	CASGFASSYNSPLHF	TGTGCTAGTGGTTTCGCGAGCTCCTATAATTCACCCCTCCACTTT
NA	TRBV19	NA	TRBJ1-1	CASSKVAGVNTEAFF	TGTGCCAGTAGTAAGGTGGCAGGGGTGAACACTGAAGCTTTCTTT
TRBD1	TRBV6-6	NA	TRBJ2-4	CASSYSYRGAKNIQYF	TGTGCCAGCAGTTACTCCTACAGGGGTGCCAAAAACATTCAGTACTTC
TRBD2	TRBV12-3/TRBV12-4	few	TRBJ2-7	CASSFGLVEQYF	TGTGCCAGCAGTTTCGGACTAGTCGAGCAGTACTTC
NA	TRBV5-4	NA	TRBJ1-1	CASSSPGLVSEAFF	TGTGCCAGCAGCTCCCCCGGACTCGTCTCTGAAGCTTTCTTT
NA	TRBV18	few	TRBJ2-6	CASSPSSGANVLTF	TGTGCCAGCTCACCTAGCTCTGGGGCCAACGTCCTGACTTTC
NA	TRBV10-2	NA	TRBJ1-1	CASKLTAGTEAFF	TGCGCCAGCAAATTGACAGCCGGCACTGAAGCTTTCTTT
TRBD1	TRBV4-3	once	TRBJ1-1	CASSQEARRGRGAFF	TGCGCCAGCAGCCAAGAAGCTAGGAGGGGGCGGGGAGCTTTCTTT
NA	TRBV5-1	NA	TRBJ2-1	CASSLIPTGSYNEQFF	TGCGCCAGCAGCTTGATCCCGACAGGATCCTACAATGAGCAGTTCTTC
TRBD2	TRBV6-5	few	TRBJ2-5	CASSYSREPQETQYF	TGTGCCAGCAGTTACTCGCGGGAGCCTCAAGAGACCCAGTACTTC
NA	TRBV12-3/TRBV12-4	few	TRBJ2-3	CASRHTYEDTQYF	TGTGCCAGCAGACATACGTATGAAGATACGCAGTATTTT
TRBD1	TRBV25-1	few	TRBJ2-1	CASSEDRWNEQFF	TGTGCCAGCAGTGAGGACAGGTGGAATGAGCAGTTCTTC
NA	TRBV6-6	NA	TRBJ1-1	CASSNQGKNTEAFF	TGTGCCAGCAGTAACCAGGGGAAGAACACTGAAGCTTTCTTT
TRBD1	TRBV9	NA	TRBJ2-1	CASSRGQVLYNEQFF	TGTGCCAGCAGCCGGGGACAGGTCCTTTACAATGAGCAGTTCTTC
TRBD2	TRBV6-2/TRBV6-3	many	TRBJ2-7	CASSYSGGTLGLSYEQYF	TGTGCCAGCAGTTACAGCGGGGGAACTTTGGGCCTCTCCTACGAGCAGTACTTC